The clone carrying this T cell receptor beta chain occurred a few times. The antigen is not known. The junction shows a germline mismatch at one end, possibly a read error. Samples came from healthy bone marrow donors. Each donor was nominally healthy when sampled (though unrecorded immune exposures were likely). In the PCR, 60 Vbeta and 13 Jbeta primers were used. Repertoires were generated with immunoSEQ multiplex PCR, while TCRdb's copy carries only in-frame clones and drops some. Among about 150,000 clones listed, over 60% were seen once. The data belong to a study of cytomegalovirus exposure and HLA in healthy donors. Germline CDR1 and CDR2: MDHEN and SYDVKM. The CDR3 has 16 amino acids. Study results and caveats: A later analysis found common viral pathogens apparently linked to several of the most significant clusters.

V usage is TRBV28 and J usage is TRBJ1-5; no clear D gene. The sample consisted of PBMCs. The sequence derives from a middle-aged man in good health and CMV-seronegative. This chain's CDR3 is CASSSHQEAYNQPQNF. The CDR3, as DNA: TGTGCCAGCAGTTCCCACCAGGAGGCTTATAATCAGCCCCAGAATTTT.